Detailed here is one T cell receptor (beta chain). The CDR3 spans 15 residues. CDR1 and CDR2 (germline): SEHNR, FQNEAQ (reference sequence). Trimming took off 1 base at V and 5 bases at J, with 9 bases between the two ends. The sample comes from a study of blood T cell repertoires in COVID-19. Turning to the study itself: Samples came from the United States, Italy and Spain, spanning acute and convalescent COVID-19. PBMCs, B-cell-depleted T cells, or T cells provided the cDNA or gDNA that made up the material.

The table came from immunoSEQ multiplex PCR; TCRdb's copy has only in-frame clones and leaves some out. The data contain 85,000 to 130,000 clones, about two thirds of them singletons. The V gene is TRBV7-9, the J gene TRBJ1-6; D gene uncertain. The receptor comes from a human donor with acute or convalescent COVID-19. The donor label of this sample is uncertain. Specimen: peripheral blood. CDR3 region: CASSLGWADNSPLHF. The CDR3 bases are TGTGCCAGCAGCTTAGGATGGGCCGATAATTCACCCCTCCACTTT.